What follows are 20 T cell receptor beta chains derived from one specimen sequenced in a study of T cells in narcolepsy. Data came from immunoSEQ multiplex PCR; TCRdb stores just in-frame clones and leaves some out. The table shows about 33,000 clones, with roughly 90% occurring only once. Sequencing input: CD45RA- memory CD4+ T cells from PBMCs. The source of these receptors is a human donor with narcolepsy.

This chain joins TRBV6-1 and TRBJ1-1; weak D call: TRBD1 (5 bases). The CDR3 sequence is 13 residues long. The V gene lost 6 bases and the J gene lost 3 bases, with 11 bases spanning the gap. The V gene's germline CDR1 is MNHNS and CDR2 SASEGT. CDR3 nucleotide sequence: TGTGCCAGCAGAAGACAGCTCGACACTGAAGCTTTCTTT. Translation gives CASRRQLDTEAFF.

The J gene is TRBJ2-3, the V gene TRBV7-6, with D unresolved. This CDR3 is built from 16 residues. Germline CDR1 reads SGHVS; CDR2 reads FNYEAQ. Trimming shortened V by 1 base and J by 1 base, and 12 bases separated the two germline ends. The CDR3 DNA follows: TGTGCCAGCAGCTTAGGGGCCACTGGGGGCACAGATACGCAGTATTTT. Translated, it gives CASSLGATGGTDTQYF.

The DNA of the CDR3 is TGTGCCTCGACGACCTCCTACGAGCAGTACTTC. It translates to CASTTSYEQYF. The rearrangement uses TRBV30 and TRBJ2-7; D unresolved. This CDR3 region has 11 residues. V was cut by 7 bases and J by 0 bases, with 7 bases left in between. Germline V gene data show CDR1 as GTSNPN and CDR2 as SVGIG (reference sequence).

CDR3 sequence reads: CASNIAGFNTGELFF. The CDR3 DNA is TGTGCCAGCAACATTGCCGGATTCAACACCGGGGAGCTGTTTTTT. The chain employs TRBV5-4 and TRBJ2-2; D not certain. Trimming took off 6 bases at V and 2 bases at J, with 14 bases between the two ends. The CDR3 has 15 residues. CDR1 is SGHNT and CDR2 is YYREEE in the germline V gene (reference sequence). Filled out from reference TRBV5-4 and TRBJ2-2, the complete variable domain reads ETGVTQSPTHLIKTRGQQVTLRCSSQSGHNTVSWYQQALGQGPQFIFQYYREEENGRGNFPPRFSGLQFPNYSSELNVNALELDDSALYLCASNIAGFNTGELFFGEGSRLTVL.

The chain couples TRBV5-1 to TRBJ1-3; 7 bases are a match to TRBD1. CDR1 is SGHRS and CDR2 is YFSETQ in the germline V gene. J gave up 2 bases and V 5 bases, and 7 bases lay outside the gene matches. The CDR3 contains 15 residues. CDR3 coding DNA: TGCGCCAGCAGTAGGGGGCAGCCAGCTGGAAACACCATATATTTT. This sequence encodes CASSRGQPAGNTIYF.

The V and J genes are TRBV5-1 and TRBJ2-3; maybe TRBD2 (5 bases). V was clipped by 0 bases and J by 5 bases, with 13 bases between them. Germline V gene lookup returns CDR1 SGHRS and CDR2 YFSETQ. The CDR3 runs 15 residues. The CDR3 spells CASSLGASGVDTQYF. The CDR3 DNA reads as TGCGCCAGCAGCTTGGGTGCTTCCGGGGTAGATACGCAGTATTTT.

A single count supports this clone. This sequence joins TRBV7-2 and TRBJ2-5, with 7 bases lining up with TRBD1. V lost 4 bases, J lost 11 bases, and 7 bases stayed unmatched. This CDR3 has 12 residues. The germline V gene encodes CDR1 SGHTA and CDR2 FQGNSA. CDR3 bases: TGTGCCAGCAGCTGGGTCCGGGACAGACAGTACTTC. Protein product: CASSWVRDRQYF.

The chain joins TRBV28 to TRBJ1-3; D is unclear. V dropped 2 bases and J dropped 2 bases, with 10 bases sitting between them. Germline V gives CDR1 MDHEN, CDR2 SYDVKM. This CDR3 is 15 amino acids long. As DNA, the CDR3 is TGTGCCAGCAGTTTACTTGGGATTGCTGGAAACACCATATATTTT. Translated, it gives CASSLLGIAGNTIYF.

In nucleotides, the CDR3 is TGTGCCAGCAGGCCTCCGTCGGGGGAGGGGGGCAATGAGCAGTTCTTC. Its protein product is CASRPPSGEGGNEQFF. The J gene is TRBJ2-1, the V gene TRBV21-1; no DNA check was done on the table's D call, TRBD2. TRBV21-1 is a pseudogene. The CDR3 runs 16 residues.

The chain links TRBV4-1 to TRBJ2-5; D is unresolved. The CDR3 sequence is 14 residues long. With 0 bases removed from V and 5 bases from J, the gap between germline ends came to 10 bases. Germline CDR1 and CDR2: MGHRA and YSYEKL. The chain's CDR3 is CASSQDDISETQYF. CDR3 in DNA: TGCGCCAGCAGCCAAGATGACATTTCGGAGACCCAGTACTTC.

The chain combines TRBV4-2 with TRBJ2-1; 9 nucleotides line up with TRBD1. CDR1 is LGHNA, CDR2 YNFKEQ, per germline. Trimming took 5 bases from V and 0 from J; bases not matched to a gene: 2. CDR3 length: 15 residues. The CDR3 DNA follows: TGTGCCAGCAGCGGACAGGGGTACTCCTACAATGAGCAGTTCTTC. It yields the protein CASSGQGYSYNEQFF.

As DNA, the CDR3 is TGCAGCGTTGGGGAAGGGGGGGAAAAACTGTTTTTT. Translation: CSVGEGGEKLFF. J is TRBJ1-4 and V is TRBV29-1, with D possibly matching TRBD1 (6 bases). V lost 4 bases to trimming and J lost 8 bases, with 11 bases between them. The CDR3 is made up of 12 amino acids. Germline V gene sequence: CDR1 SQVTM, CDR2 ANQGSEA. Full variable domain (remainder filled in from reference TRBV29-1 and TRBJ1-4): SAVISQKPSRDICQRGTSLTIQCQVDSQVTMMFWYRQQPGQSLTLIATANQGSEATYESGFVIDKFPISRPNLTFSTLTVSNMSPEDSSIYLCSVGEGGEKLFFGSGTQLSVL.

The chain has TRBV14 and TRBJ1-1; D possibly corresponds to TRBD1 (6 bases). The CDR3 spans 14 residues. V was pared by 1 base and J by 6 bases, with 12 bases between. Per germline, CDR1 SGHDN and CDR2 FVKESK. The DNA of the CDR3 is TGTGCCAGCAGCCAAGTAGGGGGGGCATCTGAAGCTTTCTTT. It encodes CASSQVGGASEAFF.

V and J are TRBV4-1 and TRBJ2-3; TRBD2 agrees at 12 bases. The CDR3 is made up of 18 amino acids. V gave up 0 bases and J gave up 5 bases; unmatched junction bases: 9. Germline CDR1 MGHRA, CDR2 YSYEKL. CDR3 residues: CASSQDTLAGGSVDTQYF. CDR3 DNA: TGCGCCAGCAGCCAAGATACCCTAGCGGGGGGGTCGGTAGATACGCAGTATTTT.

The chain joins TRBV7-3 to TRBJ2-3; the D gene is possibly TRBD2 (6 bases). V was clipped by 4 bases and J by 4 bases, with 18 bases between them. This CDR3 contains 16 residues. CDR1 and CDR2 (germline): SGHTA, FQGTGA. In nucleotides, the CDR3 is TGTGCCAGCAGCTCCCCGGCGGAGGGAAGGGCAGATACGCAGTATTTT. The encoded protein is CASSSPAEGRADTQYF.

V usage is TRBV7-9 and J usage is TRBJ2-6, with 9 bases fitting TRBD1. V was clipped by 7 bases and J by 0 bases; unmatched bases: 4. Germline values: CDR1 SEHNR, CDR2 FQNEAQ (reference sequence). This CDR3 has 16 residues. The CDR3 sequence is CASTGQGHSGANVLTF. Here the CDR3 DNA reads TGTGCCAGCACGGGACAGGGACACTCTGGGGCCAACGTCCTGACTTTC. The full variable domain, in which reference TRBV7-9 and TRBJ2-6 provide the parts outside the CDR3, is DTGVSQNPRHKITKRGQNVTFRCDPISEHNRLYWYRQTLGQGPEFLTYFQNEAQLEKSRLLSDRFSAERPKGSFSTLEIQRTEQGDSAMYLCASTGQGHSGANVLTFGAGSRLTVL.

This clone was seen more than once but under ten times. The chain recombines TRBV6-6 with TRBJ2-7; possible D gene TRBD1, 6 bases. Germline V gene data show CDR1 as MNHNY and CDR2 as SVGAGI (reference sequence). The CDR3 length is 13 residues. V shed 0 bases and J shed 6 bases, with 9 bases lying between them. CDR3 amino acids: CASSYSNRVEQYF. The DNA of the CDR3 is TGTGCCAGCAGTTACTCGAACAGGGTCGAGCAGTACTTC.

The rearrangement joins TRBV19 to TRBJ1-1; D gene uncertain. This CDR3 spans 15 amino acids. V was cut by 10 bases and J by 1 base, with 19 bases left in between. Germline values: CDR1 LNHDA, CDR2 SQIVND (reference sequence). The CDR3 loop is CATTDQGAPNTEAFF. The CDR3 nucleotides read TGTGCCACCACCGACCAAGGAGCCCCGAACACTGAAGCTTTCTTT.

This clone appeared a single time. The rearrangement links TRBV6-6 to TRBJ1-3; possible D gene TRBD1, 6 bases. Germline V gives CDR1 MNHNY, CDR2 SVGAGI (reference sequence). The V end was cut by 6 bases, the J end by 4 bases, with 16 bases between. This CDR3 spans 15 amino acids. This CDR3 reads CASRDQGTEGNTIYF. The DNA for the CDR3 is TGTGCCAGCAGAGACCAGGGGACGGAAGGAAACACCATATATTTT.

The V and J genes are TRBV18 and TRBJ2-1; either TRBD1 or TRBD2 may supply D (5 bases each). Germline assignment: CDR1 KGHSH and CDR2 LQKENI. The CDR3 runs to 16 residues. V dropped 0 bases and J dropped 9 bases, with 18 bases sitting between them. Here the CDR3 DNA reads TGTGCCAGCTCACCACCGTCCGAGGGTAGGGGAGTTGAGCAGTTCTTC. Translation gives CASSPPSEGRGVEQFF.